Here is one T cell receptor beta chain with its context. This clone showed up just a few times. No cognate antigen has been identified for it. Base qualities are missing; no much larger clone stands one base away. Sequences SGHVS (CDR1) and FNYEAQ (CDR2) are obtained from the germline V gene. The CDR3 contains 16 residues, cysteine and phenylalanine counted. CDR3 DNA only is kept here, 48 bases in frame from base 1. For this chain, trimming is 1 base at the V end and 10 bases at the J end, and the number of junction bases without a gene match is 8. Receptor libraries were prepared by the immunoSEQ multiplex PCR assay. For the multiplex PCR, a mixture combining 60 forward primers for TCR Vbeta segments and 13 reverse primers for TCR Jbeta segments was used. The CDR3 region of rearranged TCR beta genes was amplified from genomic DNA with a multiplex PCR assay. Amplified TCR beta libraries were sequenced as 87-base-pair reads on the Illumina HiSeq System. In the original analysis: A later analysis tallied tens of millions of unique TCR beta chains across the 666 repertoires, and roughly 11 million of those chains were shared by two or more donors. Raw reads were error-corrected and collapsed into unique sequences by a nearest-neighbor algorithm in which closely related sequences were merged to remove PCR and sequencing errors. V, D and J gene segments were assigned by aligning CDR3 sequences to IMGT reference sequences. For a sequence to be retained, a match of at least six nucleotides was required to both a V gene segment and a J gene segment. A rearrangement was called productive if the CDR3 had no stop codons and remained in frame with V and J, and every other rearrangement was called non-productive. Following IMGT convention, CDR3 was defined as the stretch from the second conserved V-encoded cysteine up to the conserved J-encoded phenylalanine. In an earlier analysis of just under 600 of the donors, sequences lacking an unambiguous match to a single V gene segment were excluded. In an earlier analysis of a few hundred of the donors, V segments were called functional above 56.7% productive rearrangements and were called segregating when the between-donor standard deviation exceeded 5%. A statistical classification framework was developed to diagnose cytomegalovirus status using the catalog of TCR beta chain sequences. A later analysis assigned V and J genes by comparing TCR nucleotide sequences with IMGT/GENE-DB human TR gene sequences. Using the TCRdist pipeline, a later analysis assigned CDR3 sequences along with most-parsimonious VDJ recombination scenarios. In a later analysis, each TCR beta chain was defined by its CDR3 amino acid sequence together with its V-gene family, and reads without a unique V-gene family were excluded. To address suspected cross-contamination and a sequencing artifact, a later analysis removed 592 highly shared, low-generation-probability nucleotide sequences. In a later analysis, a clonal expansion index for each public chain was calculated from normalized within-repertoire ranks of inferred template counts. In a later analysis, generation probabilities were computed using a VDJ recombination model fitted to out-of-frame rearrangements, and the results were checked against IGoR. Hypergeometric tests were used in a later analysis to score TCR-TCR, TCR-HLA and TCR-CMV co-occurrence, with a repertoire-size bias correction applied to the TCR pairs. To estimate false discovery rates, a later analysis permuted the HLA or CMV assignments 20 times. In a later analysis, co-occurring TCRs were grouped using DBSCAN, and TCRdist sequence similarity was added for clustering within HLA-allele-positive subsets. Repertoires with fewer than 30,000 or more than 120,000 public chains, plus five repertoires with anomalous nucleotide sharing, were excluded from co-occurrence clustering. TCRdb stores this immuneACCESS table with in-frame sequences only. Part of the clones is absent; in the studies checked, under half of the shortfall reflects unresolved V genes, and no reason is known for the rest. V, J and clone size reflect that table, while D and trimming were determined from the DNA. In this sample the table shows 80,000 to 95,000 clones, approximately 85% of which occur a single time. The ten largest clones capture 4.5% to 7% of the sample.

The sample comes from a study of cytomegalovirus exposure and HLA in healthy donors (dated by TCRdb to the late 2010s). Study-wide context: According to an earlier analysis of 550 to 700 of the donors, 150 million to 200 million T cells yielded 117 million unique TCR beta sequences and around 300 Gb of sequence data. Around 300 gigabases of sequencing data and 70 million to 100 million unique TCR sequences were included in an early release covering several hundred HLA-typed donors. Of the approximately 370 genotyped donors, approximately 81% were placed in the genetic ancestry cluster associated with self-reported Caucasian donors. The aim of the study was to test whether cataloging public T cell receptors could identify signatures of past pathogen exposure. The T cell repertoires of some 670 subjects were profiled by immunosequencing and related to cytomegalovirus serostatus. A separate validation cohort of approximately 130 different subjects was used in addition to the roughly 640-subject first cohort. To predict cytomegalovirus infection status, the study combined high-throughput TCR immunosequencing, statistical association of individual TCRs with disease status, and machine learning. A later analysis re-analyzed previously published TCR beta repertoires from about 600 donors and added high-resolution HLA genotyping to study TCR occurrence patterns. In the later analysis, no new phenotypic data were used to find candidate immune exposures; instead, reliance was placed on TCR beta sequences and their occurrence across donors. An earlier analysis of 500 to 750 of the donors applied high-throughput TCR beta sequencing to assess whether each TCR beta V gene segment acted as functional or pseudogenic. Donor age, sex, ethnicity and CMV serostatus were compiled together with the repertoire data. Genome-wide SNP genotypes for about three fifths of the roughly 670 donors were used in a later genetic analysis, which treated that subset as a discovery cohort. Every repertoire in the discovery cohort had been generated on one and the same sequencing platform. Both class I and class II loci were covered by HLA typing, at four-digit resolution. The number of donors typed differed by locus, with roughly 629-640 for A, B, C, DRB1 and DQB1, over 500 for DQA1, over 600 for DPA1, and approximately 470 for DPB1. About 5 DR-DQ haplotypes were handled as single units for association and clustering, since linkage in the cohort was strong. On average, roughly 250,000 unique TCR beta nucleotide sequences were sequenced per donor among some 430 genotyped donors of the cohort, with 15% to 20% of those sequences being non-productive.

What the research found in general, with its limitations: HLA typing was unavailable for some donors at each locus, so association tests used only the typed subset. In a later analysis, 16,951 TCR beta sequences were associated with specific HLA alleles at a false discovery rate of 0.05. A later analysis found that HLA-associated TCR beta chains were more clonally expanded and had lower generation probabilities than equally common non-associated chains. Correlated functional status among segregating V segments might be attributable to linkage disequilibrium, but an unknown experimental factor could not be ruled out. Across donors, most TCR sequences were observed very rarely, whereas some public TCRs were present in many individuals. In vitro tests confirmed that a few of the cytomegalovirus-associated TCR beta chains recognize cytomegalovirus antigens. Cytomegalovirus status was reported to be diagnosed by the classifier with high specificity and sensitivity in both the original and validation cohorts. In an earlier analysis of 587 of the donors, most TCR beta V segments were observed in productive rearrangements about 90% or about 30% of the time, broadly matching IMGT annotations. Immune exposure information for the cohort was limited to CMV serostatus. A group of highly shared sequence variants was considered likely to be a technical artifact of the sequencing pipeline. A later analysis found that TCR association rates varied across HLA loci, with DRB1 alleles showing the most associated TCRs and HLA-C alleles the fewest. A further reported finding was that TCR beta sequences accurately predicted the HLA-A and HLA-B alleles for most subjects in the first cohort. In a later analysis, several top co-occurrence clusters were reported to appear linked to parvovirus B19, influenza, CMV and Epstein-Barr virus. In the study, 150 to 200 TCR beta chains were listed as associated with cytomegalovirus. The cohort was sequenced for TCR beta chains only, and without alpha or paired-chain data the features that could be detected were limited. Sequencing depth was assumed to be roughly uniform across donors in the presence/absence analyses, though that assumption may not hold. The 87-base-pair reads could not distinguish some IMGT-functional V segments, including TRBV6-2 and TRBV6-3, so those segments were excluded. According to a later analysis, most CMV-associated TCR beta chains appeared to be HLA-restricted, and the HLA associations seemed to be driven largely by CMV exposure. A later genetic analysis associated a missense DCLRE1C variant with V-gene and J-gene trimming of TCR beta chains, and an independent cohort replicated the association. Strong co-occurrence of HLA alleles, especially DR and DQ, made assigning TCR associations to individual alleles difficult. Because counts were too low, seventeen rarely observed V segments, including chromosome 9 orphons, were left out of the earlier analysis of 587 of the donors. The authors suggested that the approach could potentially be generalized to other disease states and immunological phenotypes. In a later genetic analysis, fewer N-insertions in productive TCRs were reported among donors in an Asian-associated ancestry cluster than the roughly 710-donor mean.

The cohort comprised 710 or so healthy bone marrow donors. All cohort members were sampled while nominally healthy, although unrecorded immune exposures were likely present. The donor was CMV seropositive and was included in the group of 250 to 300 seropositive cohort members. A peripheral blood sample was collected from each donor, and TCR beta sequencing was performed on peripheral blood mononuclear cells. The Qiagen DNeasy Blood Extraction Kit was used to extract genomic DNA from the blood cell samples. This clonotype was obtained from a young woman in good health and CMV-seropositive. The chain is encoded by TRBV7-6 joined to TRBJ2-1; 12 junctional bases match TRBD2. Sequencing was performed on PBMCs. Here the CDR3 is given as CASSLGRLAGVGEQFF. The DNA is as follows: TGTGCCAGCAGCTTAGGGAGACTAGCGGGAGTAGGCGAGCAGTTCTTC.